The 20 T cell receptor beta chains reported below all come from one sample, sequenced in a study of blood T cell repertoires in COVID-19. The assay was immunoSEQ multiplex PCR, and TCRdb's table has in-frame clones only and misses some. Counted here are some 85,000 clones, roughly 87% occurring once; the ten biggest clones make up roughly 8.9%. Sequenced: peripheral blood. Receptor source: a man in his fifties or sixties with acute or convalescent COVID-19.

The chain combines TRBV28 with TRBJ1-3, with TRBD1 matching over 7 bases. CDR3 length: 15 amino acids. Germline CDR1 reads MDHEN; CDR2 reads SYDVKM. The junction had 6 bases not matched to a gene; V was cut back by 5 bases and J by 2 bases. DNA for the CDR3: TGTGCCAGCAGTACTTACCAGGGGGCTGGAAACACCATATATTTT. Residues: CASSTYQGAGNTIYF.

The rearrangement joins TRBV19 to TRBJ2-1; 7 positions agree with TRBD1. The CDR3 is 15 residues long. Per the germline V gene, CDR1 is LNHDA and CDR2 is SQIVND (reference sequence). The V gene end was trimmed by 4 bases and the J gene end by 7 bases; junction bases not matched to a gene: 10. The CDR3 loop reads CASSTRQGKGNEQFF. CDR3 sequence (DNA): TGTGCCAGTAGTACCCGACAGGGTAAGGGTAATGAGCAGTTCTTC.

V and J are TRBV9 and TRBJ2-3; 7 nucleotides agree with TRBD1. J gave up 0 bases and V 0 bases, and 4 bases lay outside the gene matches. Germline CDR1 and CDR2: SGDLS and YYNGEE. This CDR3 is 16 amino acids long. Here the CDR3 DNA reads TGTGCCAGCAGCGTAGCTGGGGGACAGAGCACAGATACGCAGTATTTT. Translating gives CASSVAGGQSTDTQYF.

The chain recombines TRBV6-1 with TRBJ1-6, with TRBD1 matching over 7 bases. Germline V gene data show CDR1 as MNHNS and CDR2 as SASEGT. The CDR3 has 17 amino acids. Losses at the gene ends were 1 base for V and 8 bases for J; bases not matched to a gene: 11. CDR3 bases: TGTGCCAGCAGTGAAGGAACCGGGACAGAAGTTTATTCACCCCTCCACTTT. Protein product: CASSEGTGTEVYSPLHF.

A single count supports this clone. The chain employs TRBV3-1 (or the pseudogene TRBV3-2) and TRBJ2-1; 8 nucleotides agree with TRBD2. Trimming took 2 bases from V and 5 from J; bases not matched to a gene: 5. Germline CDR1 LGHDT, CDR2 YNNKEL (reference sequence). The CDR3 loop spans 15 amino acids. The CDR3 loop is CASSQTGGPHNEQFF. In DNA form, the CDR3 reads TGTGCCAGCAGCCAAACGGGGGGGCCCCACAATGAGCAGTTCTTC.

CDR3 sequence (DNA): TGTGCCAGCAGCCCCCGACAGAGCTATGGCTACACCTTC. Protein product: CASSPRQSYGYTF. The rearrangement links TRBV5-4 to TRBJ1-2, with a tentative D call TRBD1 (5 bases). The CDR3 runs to 13 residues. Germline CDR1 SGHNT, CDR2 YYREEE (reference sequence). V lost 4 bases and J 4 bases, leaving 11 bases between the germline ends.

The genes are TRBV6-2 or TRBV6-3 and TRBJ1-5; TRBD1 is a possible D gene (5 bases). The CDR3 has 17 residues. V gave up 3 bases and J gave up 0 bases, with 15 bases separating them. Germline V gives CDR1 MNHEY, CDR2 SVGEGT. The DNA for the CDR3 is TGTGCCAGCAGTTATCCTTCGGGGGATGGTAGCAATCAGCCCCAGCATTTT. Its protein product is CASSYPSGDGSNQPQHF.

This chain uses TRBV7-9 with TRBJ1-1; D is uncertain. Germline lookup yields CDR1 SEHNR and CDR2 FQNEAQ (reference sequence). V was shortened by 2 bases and J by 1 base, with 8 bases between the two germline ends. The CDR3 length is 14 residues. This CDR3 is CASSLTGRNTEAFF. CDR3 coding DNA: TGTGCCAGCAGCTTAACTGGGAGGAACACTGAAGCTTTCTTT.

J is TRBJ2-5 and V is TRBV20-1; D unclear. Trimming cost V 2 bases and J 1 base, with 2 bases left between them. CDR3 length: 11 amino acids. Germline loops: CDR1 DFQATT, CDR2 SNEGSKA (reference sequence). The chain's CDR3 is CSARLQETQYF. CDR3 bases: TGCAGTGCTAGACTCCAAGAGACCCAGTACTTC.

J is TRBJ2-2 and V is TRBV2, with 7 bases matching TRBD2. Germline CDR1 and CDR2: SNHLY and FYNNEI. Trimming at V came to 2 bases and at J to 1 base, leaving 10 bases not matched to a gene. The length of the CDR3 is 18 residues. CDR3 in DNA: TGTGCCAGCAGTGAACTGGGACTAATTATAAAGAACACCGGGGAGCTGTTTTTT. Translated, it gives CASSELGLIIKNTGELFF.

The rearrangement links TRBV29-1 to TRBJ2-1; weak D call: TRBD2 (7 bases). This CDR3 has 18 amino acids. V lost 2 bases to trimming and J lost 5 bases, with 25 bases between them. In germline, CDR1 is SQVTM, CDR2 ANQGSEA. The CDR3: CSVEFVFAGQTSNNEQFF. In DNA form, the CDR3 reads TGCAGCGTTGAATTTGTCTTCGCAGGACAGACTAGCAACAATGAGCAGTTCTTC.

The CDR3: CSVSTSGGLETQYF. CDR3 nucleotide sequence: TGCAGCGTTTCAACTAGCGGGGGATTGGAGACCCAGTACTTC. The chain couples TRBV29-1 to TRBJ2-5, with 11 bases fitting TRBD2. The CDR3 is made up of 14 amino acids. Germline V gene lookup returns CDR1 SQVTM and CDR2 ANQGSEA. J was trimmed by 5 bases and V by 5 bases; bases with no gene match: 7.

J is TRBJ2-5 and V is TRBV27, with D perhaps matching TRBD2 (6 bases). CDR3 size: 14 residues. Germline assignment: CDR1 MNHEY and CDR2 SMNVEV (reference sequence). Trimming cost V 1 base and J 5 bases, with 11 bases left between them. This CDR3 is CASSLYRGRETQYF. CDR3 nucleotide sequence: TGTGCCAGCAGTTTATACCGGGGGAGGGAGACCCAGTACTTC.

V usage is TRBV18 and J usage is TRBJ2-3; TRBD2 agrees at 9 bases. The CDR3 is 15 amino acids. CDR1 and CDR2 (germline): KGHSH, LQKENI. Trimming at V came to 3 bases and at J to 1 base, leaving 2 bases not matched to a gene. CDR3 sequence (DNA): TGTGCCAGCTCACCCTCTAGCGGGGGCACAGATACGCAGTATTTT. It is translated as CASSPSSGGTDTQYF.

This rearrangement joins TRBV11-3 to TRBJ1-4; no definite D call. The CDR3 consists of 14 residues. V was shortened by 0 bases and J by 6 bases, with 8 bases between the two germline ends. Germline V CDR1 and CDR2: SGHNT, YENEEA. CDR3 region: CASSLDLTDEKLFF. The CDR3, as DNA: TGTGCCAGCAGCTTAGATTTAACGGATGAAAAACTGTTTTTT. Based on the CDR3 plus reference TRBV11-3 and TRBJ1-4, the full variable domain is EAGVVQSPRYKIIEKKQPVAFWCNPISGHNTLYWYLQNLGQGPELLIRYENEEAVDDSQLPKDRFSAERLKGVDSTLKIQPAELGDSAVYLCASSLDLTDEKLFFGSGTQLSVL.

This clone was observed a single time. V gene TRBV5-4 combines with J gene TRBJ2-3; possibly TRBD1 for D (5 bases). Germline V lookup: CDR1 SGHNT, CDR2 YYREEE (reference sequence). The V end lost 4 bases, the J end lost 4 bases, and 7 bases lay between the germline ends. This CDR3 comprises 12 residues. The CDR3 DNA follows: TGTGCCAGCAGCGCGACAGCAGATACGCAGTATTTT. Translated: CASSATADTQYF.

The chain recombines TRBV7-3 with TRBJ2-2; 8 nucleotides line up with TRBD1. Germline loops: CDR1 SGHTA, CDR2 FQGTGA. The CDR3 totals 14 residues. J gave up 6 bases and V 5 bases, and 5 bases lay outside the gene matches. In nucleotides, the CDR3 is TGTGCCAGCAGCGAGACAGGGGAGTCCGGGGAGCTGTTTTTT. Its translation is CASSETGESGELFF.

A single count supports this clone. The chain carries TRBV20-1 and TRBJ1-5, with TRBD1 as a possible D gene (5 bases). The V end was cut by 3 bases, the J end by 5 bases, with 20 bases between. This CDR3 has 16 amino acids. Germline values: CDR1 DFQATT, CDR2 SNEGSKA (reference sequence). CDR3: CSASTQGGALDQPQHF. The CDR3 DNA reads TGCAGTGCTAGTACGCAGGGAGGGGCTCTGGATCAGCCCCAGCATTTT.

The chain employs TRBV30 and TRBJ1-6, with TRBD1 identical over 9 bases. This CDR3 has 16 residues. V was clipped by 2 bases and J by 10 bases; unmatched bases: 12. CDR1 GTSNPN and CDR2 SVGIG come from the germline V gene (reference sequence). The CDR3 is CAWSPAGGQGFSPLHF. The CDR3 nucleotides are TGTGCCTGGAGTCCCGCCGGTGGACAGGGGTTCTCACCCCTCCACTTT.

J is TRBJ2-7 and V is TRBV5-4; weak D call: TRBD1 (5 bases). Per the germline V gene, CDR1 is SGHNT and CDR2 is YYREEE (reference sequence). V gave up 4 bases and J gave up 1 base, with 9 bases separating them. The CDR3 covers 13 residues. The CDR3 DNA is TGTGCCAGCAGCCCTGGACATTCCTACGAGCAGTACTTC. It codes for CASSPGHSYEQYF.